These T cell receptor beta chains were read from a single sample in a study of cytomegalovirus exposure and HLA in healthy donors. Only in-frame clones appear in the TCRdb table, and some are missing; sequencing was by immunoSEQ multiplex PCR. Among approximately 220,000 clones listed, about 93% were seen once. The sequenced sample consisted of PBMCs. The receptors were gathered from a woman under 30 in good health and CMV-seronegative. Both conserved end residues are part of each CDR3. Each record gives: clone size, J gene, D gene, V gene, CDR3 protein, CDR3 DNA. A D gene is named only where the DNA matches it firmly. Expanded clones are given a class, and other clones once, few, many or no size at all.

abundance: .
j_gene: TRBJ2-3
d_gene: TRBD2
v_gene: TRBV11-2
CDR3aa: CASRKAGGEDTQYF
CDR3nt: TGTGCCAGCAGAAAAGCGGGAGGTGAAGATACGCAGTATTTT

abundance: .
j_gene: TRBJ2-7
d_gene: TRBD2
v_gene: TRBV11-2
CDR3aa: CASSLDLGTTYEQYF
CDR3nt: TGTGCCAGCAGCTTAGATCTCGGGACTACCTACGAGCAGTACTTC

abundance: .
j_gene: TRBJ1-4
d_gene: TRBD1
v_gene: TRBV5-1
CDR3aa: CASSLDGTGVKKLFF
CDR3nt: TGCGCCAGCAGCTTGGACGGGACAGGGGTAAAAAAACTGTTTTTT

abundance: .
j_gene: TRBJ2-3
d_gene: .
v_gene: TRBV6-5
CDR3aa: CASSYARDTQYF
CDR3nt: TGTGCCAGCAGTTACGCGAGAGATACGCAGTATTTT

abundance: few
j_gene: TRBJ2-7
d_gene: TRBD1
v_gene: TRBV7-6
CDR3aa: CASSLGARGSSYEQYF
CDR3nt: TGTGCCAGCAGCTTGGGAGCCAGGGGGAGCTCCTACGAGCAGTACTTC

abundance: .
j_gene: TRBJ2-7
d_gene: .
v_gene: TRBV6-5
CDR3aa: CASSYRQGLYEQYF
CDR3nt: TGTGCCAGCAGTTATAGGCAGGGACTTTACGAGCAGTACTTC

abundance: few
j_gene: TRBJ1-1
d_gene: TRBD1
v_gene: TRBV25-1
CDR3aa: CASSGQGDATEAFF
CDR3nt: TGTGCCAGCAGCGGACAGGGGGACGCCACTGAAGCTTTCTTT

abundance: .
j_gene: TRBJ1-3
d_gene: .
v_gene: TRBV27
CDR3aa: CASSLNRVTSGNTIYF
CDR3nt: TGTGCCAGCAGTTTGAACAGGGTAACCTCTGGAAACACCATATATTTT

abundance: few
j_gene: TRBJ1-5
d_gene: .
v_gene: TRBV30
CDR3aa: CAWAPPGDQPQHF
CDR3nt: TGTGCCTGGGCCCCGCCGGGAGATCAGCCCCAGCATTTT

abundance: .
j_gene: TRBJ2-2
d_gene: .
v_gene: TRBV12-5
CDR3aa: CASGPQVGELFF
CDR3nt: TGTGCTAGTGGCCCCCAGGTCGGGGAGCTGTTTTTT

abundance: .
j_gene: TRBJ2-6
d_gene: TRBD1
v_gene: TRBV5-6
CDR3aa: CASTAGTGFSGANVLTF
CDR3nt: TGTGCCAGCACCGCCGGGACAGGGTTCTCTGGGGCCAACGTCCTGACTTTC

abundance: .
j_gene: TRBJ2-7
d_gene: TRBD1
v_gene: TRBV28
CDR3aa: CASSPPPPGQGYYEQYF
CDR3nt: TGTGCCAGCAGTCCCCCGCCCCCGGGACAGGGGTACTACGAGCAGTACTTC

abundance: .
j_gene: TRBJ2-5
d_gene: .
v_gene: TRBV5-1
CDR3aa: CASSYAPGIETQYF
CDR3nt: TGCGCCAGCAGCTACGCCCCCGGGATAGAGACCCAGTACTTC

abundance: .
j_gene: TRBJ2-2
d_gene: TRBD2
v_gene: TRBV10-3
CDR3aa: CASEGGLTGELFF
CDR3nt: TGTGCTTCCGAGGGAGGGTTAACCGGGGAGCTGTTTTTT

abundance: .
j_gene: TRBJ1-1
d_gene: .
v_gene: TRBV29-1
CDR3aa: CSVQRTANTEAFF
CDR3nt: TGCAGCGTCCAACGGACAGCGAACACTGAAGCTTTCTTT

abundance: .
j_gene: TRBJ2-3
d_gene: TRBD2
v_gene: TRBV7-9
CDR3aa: CASSLTSGSGTQYF
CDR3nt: TGTGCCAGCAGCTTAACTAGCGGGAGTGGTACGCAGTATTTT

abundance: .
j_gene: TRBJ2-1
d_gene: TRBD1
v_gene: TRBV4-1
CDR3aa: CASSQDPQGALNEQFF
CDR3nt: TGCGCCAGCAGCCAAGACCCTCAGGGGGCCCTCAATGAGCAGTTCTTC

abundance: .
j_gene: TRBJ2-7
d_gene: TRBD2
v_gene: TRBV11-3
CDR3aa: CASSLGLAGAYEQYF
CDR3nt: TGTGCCAGCAGCTTAGGCCTAGCGGGAGCCTACGAGCAGTACTTC

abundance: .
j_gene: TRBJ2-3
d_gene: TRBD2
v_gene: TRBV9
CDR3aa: CASSVDFGGRAMHTDTQYF
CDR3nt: TGTGCCAGCAGCGTAGATTTCGGCGGGAGGGCCATGCACACAGATACGCAGTATTTT

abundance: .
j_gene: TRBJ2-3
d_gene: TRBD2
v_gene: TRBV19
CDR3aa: CASSPGTSGIGDTQYF
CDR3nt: TGTGCCAGTTCACCAGGGACTAGCGGGATTGGTGATACGCAGTATTTT

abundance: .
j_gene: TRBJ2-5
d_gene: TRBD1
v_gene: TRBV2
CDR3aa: CASSEIAGRGSETQYF
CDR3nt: TGTGCCAGCAGTGAAATTGCGGGCAGGGGGAGCGAGACCCAGTACTTC

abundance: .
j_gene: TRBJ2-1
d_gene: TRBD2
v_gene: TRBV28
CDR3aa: CASSPTPLAGGNNEQFF
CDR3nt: TGTGCCAGCAGTCCTACACCACTAGCGGGAGGAAACAATGAGCAGTTCTTC

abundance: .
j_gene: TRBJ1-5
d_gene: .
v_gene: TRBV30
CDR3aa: CAWSGQSRNQPQHF
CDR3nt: TGTGCCTGGAGCGGACAGAGCAGGAATCAGCCCCAGCATTTT

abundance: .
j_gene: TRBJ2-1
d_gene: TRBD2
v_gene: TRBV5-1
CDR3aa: CASSPGLASSYNEQFF
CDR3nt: TGCGCCAGCAGCCCTGGACTAGCGAGCTCCTACAATGAGCAGTTCTTC

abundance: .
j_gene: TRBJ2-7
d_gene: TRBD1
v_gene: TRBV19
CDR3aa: CASSPTGTGWYEQYF
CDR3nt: TGTGCCAGTAGTCCAACCGGGACAGGGTGGTACGAGCAGTACTTC

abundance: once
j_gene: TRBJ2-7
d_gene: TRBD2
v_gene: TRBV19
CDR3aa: CASAGTSGISLSYEQYF
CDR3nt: TGTGCCAGTGCCGGGACTAGCGGGATTAGTCTCTCCTACGAGCAGTACTTC

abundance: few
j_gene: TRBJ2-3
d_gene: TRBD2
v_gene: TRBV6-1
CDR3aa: CASSGSAGASTDTQYF
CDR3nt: TGTGCCAGCAGTGGATCCGCGGGAGCCAGCACAGATACGCAGTATTTT

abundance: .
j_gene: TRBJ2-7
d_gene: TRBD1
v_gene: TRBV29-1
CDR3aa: CSGVRQGTYEQYF
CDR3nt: TGCAGCGGGGTGAGACAGGGCACCTACGAGCAGTACTTC

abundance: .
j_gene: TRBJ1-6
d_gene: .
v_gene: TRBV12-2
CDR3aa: CASRLAGRVGSPLHF
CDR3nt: TGTGCAAGTCGCTTAGCCGGCAGGGTTGGATCACCCCTCCACTTT

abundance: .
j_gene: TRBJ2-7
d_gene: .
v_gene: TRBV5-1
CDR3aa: CASSLGLERSEQYF
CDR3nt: TGCGCCAGCAGCTTGGGGTTGGAGAGGAGCGAGCAGTACTTC

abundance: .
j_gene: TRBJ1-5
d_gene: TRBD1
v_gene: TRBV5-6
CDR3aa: CASSIRTGVSNQPQHF
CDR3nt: TGTGCCAGCAGCATAAGGACAGGGGTGTCAAATCAGCCCCAGCATTTT

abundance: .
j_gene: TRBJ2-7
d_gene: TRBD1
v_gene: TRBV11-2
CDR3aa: CASSLRALGTGTYEQYF
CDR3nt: TGTGCCAGCAGCTTAAGAGCTCTCGGGACAGGAACCTACGAGCAGTACTTC

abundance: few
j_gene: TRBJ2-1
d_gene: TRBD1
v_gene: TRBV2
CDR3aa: CASSSDRVGNEQFF
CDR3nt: TGTGCCAGCAGTTCTGACAGGGTTGGCAATGAGCAGTTCTTC

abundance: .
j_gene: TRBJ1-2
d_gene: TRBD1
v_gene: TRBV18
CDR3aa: CASSPDRVEGYTF
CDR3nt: TGTGCCAGCTCACCAGACAGGGTGGAGGGCTACACCTTC

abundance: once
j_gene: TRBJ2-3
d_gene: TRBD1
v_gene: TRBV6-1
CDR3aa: CASSEAFAGGVGDTQYF
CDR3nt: TGTGCCAGCAGTGAAGCTTTCGCAGGGGGCGTTGGAGATACGCAGTATTTT

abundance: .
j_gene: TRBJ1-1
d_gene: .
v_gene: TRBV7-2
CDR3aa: CASSSQLMNTEAFF
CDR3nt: TGTGCCAGCAGCTCACAGCTAATGAACACTGAAGCTTTCTTT

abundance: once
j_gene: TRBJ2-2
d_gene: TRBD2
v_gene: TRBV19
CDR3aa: CASSGLATGELFF
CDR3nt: TGTGCCAGTAGCGGACTAGCCACCGGGGAGCTGTTTTTT